The 14 T cell receptor beta chains below were found in one sample sequenced in a study of blood T cell repertoires in COVID-19. Libraries were prepared by immunoSEQ multiplex PCR; TCRdb keeps only in-frame clonotypes and omits some of them. The table includes roughly 150,000 clones, around 90% detected once. The sample comprised peripheral blood. Receptors were obtained from an elderly woman with acute or convalescent COVID-19.

V gene TRBV9 combines with J gene TRBJ1-1, with a weak D call TRBD1 (6 bases). With 3 bases removed from V and 4 bases from J, the gap between germline ends came to 16 bases. CDR3 length: 15 amino acids. Germline V CDR1 and CDR2: SGDLS, YYNGEE. This CDR3 reads CASSEGHRVGTEAFF. CDR3 DNA: TGTGCCAGCAGCGAGGGCCACAGGGTGGGCACTGAAGCTTTCTTT.

This clone was seen only once. The rearrangement links TRBV6-1 to TRBJ2-1, with 11 bases that match TRBD2. CDR3 length: 17 residues. V trimming: 0 bases; J trimming: 4 bases; junction bases outside the gene matches: 5. Germline loops: CDR1 MNHNS, CDR2 SASEGT. In DNA, the CDR3 is TGTGCCAGCAGTGAAGCGACTAGCGGGGTGATATACAATGAGCAGTTCTTC. It encodes CASSEATSGVIYNEQFF.

The V call is TRBV3-1 (or the pseudogene TRBV3-2), the J call TRBJ1-5; no firm D call. This CDR3 has 16 amino acids. Trimming removed 1 base from V and 0 bases from J, with 10 bases in between. Germline V gene sequence: CDR1 LGHDT, CDR2 YNNKEL (reference sequence). CDR3 region: CASSQGRGISNQPQHF. In DNA form, the CDR3 reads TGTGCCAGCAGCCAAGGGCGAGGCATTAGCAATCAGCCCCAGCATTTT.

The V and J genes are TRBV7-2 and TRBJ1-6; 8 bases match TRBD1. CDR1 is SGHTA, CDR2 FQGNSA, per germline. This CDR3 has 16 amino acids. Germline trimming cut 1 base from V and 5 bases from J; bases unmatched to any gene: 4. DNA of the CDR3: TGTGCCAGCAGCTTAGTAGGACAGGGCCATAATTCACCCCTCCACTTT. As protein: CASSLVGQGHNSPLHF.

Here the CDR3 reads CASSRSTDTDTQYF. In DNA, the CDR3 is TGCGCCAGCAGCCGTTCGACAGACACAGATACGCAGTATTTT. The rearrangement joins TRBV5-1 to TRBJ2-3; a weak D match, TRBD1 (5 bases). V was pared by 4 bases and J by 2 bases, with 11 bases between. The germline CDR1 and CDR2 sequences are SGHRS and YFSETQ. This CDR3 region has 14 residues. Variable domain in full (rest from reference TRBV5-1 and TRBJ2-3): KAGVTQTPRYLIKTRGQQVTLSCSPISGHRSVSWYQQTPGQGLQFLFEYFSETQRNKGNFPGRFSGRQFSNSRSEMNVSTLELGDSALYLCASSRSTDTDTQYFGPGTRLTVL.

This clone was detected once. The rearrangement links TRBV24-1 to TRBJ1-1; D unresolved. Looked up from germline, CDR1 is KGHDR and CDR2 is SFDVKD. Trimming left V 5 bases short and J 3 bases short, with 9 bases between. The CDR3 loop spans 13 amino acids. The CDR3: CATSGFADTEAFF. The CDR3, as DNA: TGTGCCACCAGTGGATTCGCAGACACTGAAGCTTTCTTT.

As concerns this clone: The identical CDR3 is also encoded by other nucleotide sequences in the sample. The genes are TRBV4-2 and TRBJ1-4; no clear D. Trimming shortened V by 1 base and J by 6 bases, and 9 bases separated the two germline ends. The CDR3 is 14 residues long. Germline assignment: CDR1 LGHNA and CDR2 YNFKEQ. The CDR3 bases are TGTGCCAGCAGCCAAGGTGGCGCGGATGAAAAACTGTTTTTT. The encoded protein is CASSQGGADEKLFF.

Comment on this clone: The identical CDR3 is also encoded by other nucleotide sequences in the sample. This rearrangement joins TRBV9 to TRBJ2-1; possible D gene TRBD1, 6 bases. The CDR3 is 15 residues long. The ends were cut back, 0 bases at V and 1 base at J, with 8 bases in the middle. Germline loops: CDR1 SGDLS, CDR2 YYNGEE. CDR3 nucleotides: TGTGCCAGCAGCGTAGCAACAGGGTCCTACAATGAGCAGTTCTTC. Translation gives CASSVATGSYNEQFF.

J is TRBJ1-4 and V is TRBV9, with 8 bases matching TRBD1. The CDR3 runs to 15 residues. Germline CDR1 reads SGDLS; CDR2 reads YYNGEE. V lost 0 bases, J lost 8 bases, and 6 bases stayed unmatched. The CDR3 sequence: CASSVGDRHREKLFF. The DNA of the CDR3 is TGTGCCAGCAGCGTAGGGGACAGGCACCGGGAAAAACTGTTTTTT.

The rearrangement uses TRBV7-2 and TRBJ2-1; a weak D match, TRBD1 (5 bases). Deletions cut 1 base from V and 5 bases from J, with 6 bases between. The CDR3 totals 13 residues. CDR1 and CDR2 from the germline V gene are SGHTA and FQGNSA. DNA of the CDR3: TGTGCCAGCAGCTTAGGCAGGGACAATGAGCAGTTCTTC. It yields the protein CASSLGRDNEQFF.

The chain joins TRBV2 to TRBJ1-5; no clear D gene. With 3 bases removed from V and 5 bases from J, the gap between germline ends came to 8 bases. The V gene's germline CDR1 is SNHLY and CDR2 FYNNEI. This CDR3 has 13 amino acids. The CDR3 reads CASSDELDQPQHF. CDR3 nucleotides: TGTGCCAGCAGTGACGAGCTCGATCAGCCCCAGCATTTT.

V gene TRBV6-5 combines with J gene TRBJ2-3; D may be TRBD2 (6 bases). V lost 6 bases and J 6 bases, leaving 16 bases between the germline ends. Germline V gene data show CDR1 as MNHEY and CDR2 as SVGAGI. The CDR3 sequence is 14 residues long. CDR3 sequence: CASRDPGRTDTQYF. The CDR3 nucleotides are TGTGCCAGCAGGGACCCGGGGAGGACGGATACGCAGTATTTT.

V usage is TRBV5-1 and J usage is TRBJ2-7; 7 bases match TRBD1. Germline V gene sequence: CDR1 SGHRS, CDR2 YFSETQ. Unmatched junction bases numbered 9, after V lost 5 bases and J lost 1 base. This CDR3 comprises 15 residues. For the CDR3, the DNA is TGCGCCAGCAGTCCAGACAGGGCAGGGTCCTACGAGCAGTACTTC. Translation: CASSPDRAGSYEQYF.

The chain has TRBV6-5 and TRBJ1-6, with a possible D match to TRBD1 (6 bases). The CDR3 is 15 amino acids. The germline V and J ends were trimmed by 5 bases and 6 bases, with 14 bases remaining between them. CDR1 and CDR2 (germline): MNHEY, SVGAGI. The CDR3 region is CASSPGQTFNSPLHF. For the CDR3, the DNA is TGTGCCAGCAGTCCGGGACAAACATTTAATTCACCCCTCCACTTT.